This entry features one T cell receptor beta chain sequence. Its specificity is unknown. The table came from immunoSEQ multiplex PCR; TCRdb's copy has only in-frame clones and leaves some out. The sample carries approximately 740,000 clones, almost 95% recorded once. This specimen belongs to a study of shared clonotypes between healthy human individuals. Study summary: Per donor, three plates held CD4 naive cells, three held CD4 memory, two held CD8 naive and one held CD8 memory.

Naive CD8 isolation took CD45RO-negative cells positively selected for CCR7 and excluded terminally differentiated effector memory CD45RA+ cells. Study-wide findings and caveats: Roughly 5% was the fraction of naive CD4 clonotypes found shared across four donors.

The V and J ends lost 1 base and 2 bases respectively, with 8 bases between them. This CDR3 region has 14 residues. Looked up from germline, CDR1 is MNHEY and CDR2 is SVGAGI. The sequence derives from a man aged 25 to 40 in good health. This sequence joins TRBV6-5 and TRBJ2-5; D is possibly TRBD2 (6 bases). Sequenced: naive CD8+ T cells sorted from blood. The CDR3 here is CASSYFGGQETQYF. DNA for the CDR3: TGTGCCAGCAGTTACTTCGGGGGACAAGAGACCCAGTACTTC.